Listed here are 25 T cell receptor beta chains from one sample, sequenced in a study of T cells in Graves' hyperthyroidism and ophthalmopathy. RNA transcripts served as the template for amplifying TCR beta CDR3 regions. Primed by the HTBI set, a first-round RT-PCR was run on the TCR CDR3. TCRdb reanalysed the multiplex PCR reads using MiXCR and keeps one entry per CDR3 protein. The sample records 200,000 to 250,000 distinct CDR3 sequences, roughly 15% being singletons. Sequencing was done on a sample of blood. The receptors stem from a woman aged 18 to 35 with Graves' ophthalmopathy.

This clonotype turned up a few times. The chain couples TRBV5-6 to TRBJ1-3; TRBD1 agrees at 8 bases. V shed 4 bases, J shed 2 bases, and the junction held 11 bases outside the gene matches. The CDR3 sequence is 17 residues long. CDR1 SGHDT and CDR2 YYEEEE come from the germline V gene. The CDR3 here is CASSGRARTGPGNTIYF. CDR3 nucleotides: TGTGCCAGCAGCGGTCGGGCCAGGACAGGGCCTGGAAACACCATATATTTT. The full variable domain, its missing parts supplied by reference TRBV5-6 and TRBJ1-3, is DAGVTQSPTHLIKTRGQQVTLRCSPKSGHDTVSWYQQALGQGPQFIFQYYEEEERQRGNFPDRFSGHQFPNYSSELNVNALLLGDSALYLCASSGRARTGPGNTIYFGEGSWLTVV.

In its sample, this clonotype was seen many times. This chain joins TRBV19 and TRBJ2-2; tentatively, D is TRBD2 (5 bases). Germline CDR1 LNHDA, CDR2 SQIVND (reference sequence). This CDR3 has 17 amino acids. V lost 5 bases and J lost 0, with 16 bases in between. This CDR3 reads CASSLQLVRANTGELFF. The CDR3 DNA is TGTGCCAGTAGTCTTCAACTAGTACGGGCGAACACCGGGGAGCTGTTTTTT.

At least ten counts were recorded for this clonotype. The CDR3 sequence is CATSRGAGWNTEAFF. DNA for the CDR3: TGTGCCACCAGCAGAGGGGCAGGGTGGAACACTGAAGCTTTCTTT. The rearrangement joins TRBV15 to TRBJ1-1, with a possible D match to TRBD1 (5 bases). V was shortened by 1 base and J by 1 base, with 10 bases between the two germline ends. The CDR3 extends over 15 amino acids. Germline V gives CDR1 LNHNV, CDR2 YYDKDF (reference sequence).

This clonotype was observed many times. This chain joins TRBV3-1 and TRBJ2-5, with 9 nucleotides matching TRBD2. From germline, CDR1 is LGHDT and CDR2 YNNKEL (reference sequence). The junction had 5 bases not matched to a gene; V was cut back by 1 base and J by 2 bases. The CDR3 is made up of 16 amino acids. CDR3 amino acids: CASSQASGVRQETQYF. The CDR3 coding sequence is TGTGCCAGCAGCCAAGCTAGCGGGGTAAGACAAGAGACCCAGTACTTC.

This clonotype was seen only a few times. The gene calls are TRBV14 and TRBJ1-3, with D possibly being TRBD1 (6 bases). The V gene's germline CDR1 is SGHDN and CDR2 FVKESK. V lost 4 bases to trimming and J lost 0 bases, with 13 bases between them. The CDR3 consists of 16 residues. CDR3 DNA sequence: TGTGCCAGCAGCCGTGTGACAGGATACTCTGGAAACACCATATATTTT. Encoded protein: CASSRVTGYSGNTIYF.

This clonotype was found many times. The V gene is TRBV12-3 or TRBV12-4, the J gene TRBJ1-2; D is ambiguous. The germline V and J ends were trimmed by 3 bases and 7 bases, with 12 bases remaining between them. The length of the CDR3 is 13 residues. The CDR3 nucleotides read TGTGCCAGCAGTTTTGGGGTCTTGGGTGGCTACACCTTC. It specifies CASSFGVLGGYTF.

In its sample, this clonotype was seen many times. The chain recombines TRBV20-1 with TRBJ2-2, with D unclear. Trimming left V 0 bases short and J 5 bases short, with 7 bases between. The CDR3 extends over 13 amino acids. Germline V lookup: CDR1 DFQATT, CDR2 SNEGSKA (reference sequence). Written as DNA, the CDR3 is TGCAGTGCTAGAGATCCGGTAACCGGGGAGCTGTTTTTT. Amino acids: CSARDPVTGELFF.

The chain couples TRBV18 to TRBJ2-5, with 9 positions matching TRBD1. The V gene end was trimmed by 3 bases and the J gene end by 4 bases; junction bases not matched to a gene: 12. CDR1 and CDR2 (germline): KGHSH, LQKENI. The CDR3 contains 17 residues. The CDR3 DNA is TGTGCCAGCTCACCCCAAGGGACAGGGCTTGGAGGAGAGACCCAGTACTTC. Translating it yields CASSPQGTGLGGETQYF.

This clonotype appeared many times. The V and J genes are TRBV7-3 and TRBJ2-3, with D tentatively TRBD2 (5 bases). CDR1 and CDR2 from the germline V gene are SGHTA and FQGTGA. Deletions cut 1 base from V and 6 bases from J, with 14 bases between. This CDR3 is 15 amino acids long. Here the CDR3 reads CASSLRSASSDTQYF. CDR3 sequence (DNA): TGTGCCAGCAGCTTAAGGTCGGCTAGCTCGGATACGCAGTATTTT.

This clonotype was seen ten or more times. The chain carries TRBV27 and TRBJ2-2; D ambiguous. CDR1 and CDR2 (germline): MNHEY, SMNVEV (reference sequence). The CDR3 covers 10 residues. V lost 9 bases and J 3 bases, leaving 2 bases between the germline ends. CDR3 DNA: TGTGCCAGATACACCGGGGAGCTGTTTTTT. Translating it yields CARYTGELFF.

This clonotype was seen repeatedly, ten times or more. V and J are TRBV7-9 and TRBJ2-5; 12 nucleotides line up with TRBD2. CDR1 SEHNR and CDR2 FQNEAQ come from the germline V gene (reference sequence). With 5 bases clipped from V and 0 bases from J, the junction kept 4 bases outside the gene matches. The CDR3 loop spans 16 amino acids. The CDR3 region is CASSPGTSGYQETQYF. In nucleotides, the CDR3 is TGTGCCAGCAGCCCAGGGACTAGCGGGTACCAAGAGACCCAGTACTTC.

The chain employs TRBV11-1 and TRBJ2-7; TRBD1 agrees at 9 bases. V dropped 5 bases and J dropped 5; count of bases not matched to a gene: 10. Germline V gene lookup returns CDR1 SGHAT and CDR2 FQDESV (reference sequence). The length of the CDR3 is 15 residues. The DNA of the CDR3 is TGTGCCAGCAGCCCTCCCGGGACAGGGCCCCACGAGCAGTACTTC. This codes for CASSPPGTGPHEQYF.

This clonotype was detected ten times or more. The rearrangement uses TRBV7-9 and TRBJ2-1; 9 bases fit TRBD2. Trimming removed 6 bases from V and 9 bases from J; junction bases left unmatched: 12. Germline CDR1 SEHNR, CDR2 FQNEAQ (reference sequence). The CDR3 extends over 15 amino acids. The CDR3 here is CASSSSGTSPTEQFF. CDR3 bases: TGTGCCAGCAGTTCCTCCGGGACTAGCCCTACTGAGCAGTTCTTC.

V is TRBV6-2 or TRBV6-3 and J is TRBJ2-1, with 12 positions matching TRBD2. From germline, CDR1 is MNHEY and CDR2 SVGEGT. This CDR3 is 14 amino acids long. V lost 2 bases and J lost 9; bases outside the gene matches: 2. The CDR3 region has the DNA TGTGCCAGCAGTTACGGGACTAGCGGGCGTGAGCAGTTCTTC. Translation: CASSYGTSGREQFF.

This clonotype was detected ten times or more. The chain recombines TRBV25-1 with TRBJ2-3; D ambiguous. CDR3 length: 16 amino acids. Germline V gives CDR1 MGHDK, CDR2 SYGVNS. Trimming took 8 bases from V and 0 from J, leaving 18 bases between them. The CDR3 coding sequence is TGTGCCAGCGGACCAGTACCCCCTTATAGCACAGATACGCAGTATTTT. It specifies CASGPVPPYSTDTQYF.

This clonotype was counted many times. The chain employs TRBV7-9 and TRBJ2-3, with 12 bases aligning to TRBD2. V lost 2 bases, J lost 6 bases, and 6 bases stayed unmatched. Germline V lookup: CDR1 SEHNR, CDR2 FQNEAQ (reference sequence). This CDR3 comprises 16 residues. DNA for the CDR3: TGTGCCAGCAGCTTATCGTGGACTAGCGGGGAGGATACGCAGTATTTT. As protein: CASSLSWTSGEDTQYF.

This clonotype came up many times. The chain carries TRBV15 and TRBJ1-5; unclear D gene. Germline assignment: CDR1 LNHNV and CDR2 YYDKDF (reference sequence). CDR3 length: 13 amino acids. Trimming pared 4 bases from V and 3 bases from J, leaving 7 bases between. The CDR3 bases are TGTGCCACCAGCAAGGAGATCAATCAGCCCCAGCATTTT. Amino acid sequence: CATSKEINQPQHF.

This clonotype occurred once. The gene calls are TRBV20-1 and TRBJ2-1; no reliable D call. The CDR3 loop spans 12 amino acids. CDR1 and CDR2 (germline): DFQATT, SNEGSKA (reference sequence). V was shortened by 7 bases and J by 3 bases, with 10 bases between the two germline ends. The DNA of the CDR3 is TGCAGTGTCCGGGCAGACTACAATGAGCAGTTCTTC. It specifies CSVRADYNEQFF.

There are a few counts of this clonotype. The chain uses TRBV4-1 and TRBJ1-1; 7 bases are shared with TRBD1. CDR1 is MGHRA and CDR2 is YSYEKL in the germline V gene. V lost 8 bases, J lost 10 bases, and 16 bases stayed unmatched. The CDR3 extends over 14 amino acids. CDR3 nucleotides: TGCGCCAGCTCTCGTGGGACAGTGGGGGAAGGAGCTTTCTTT. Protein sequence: CASSRGTVGEGAFF.

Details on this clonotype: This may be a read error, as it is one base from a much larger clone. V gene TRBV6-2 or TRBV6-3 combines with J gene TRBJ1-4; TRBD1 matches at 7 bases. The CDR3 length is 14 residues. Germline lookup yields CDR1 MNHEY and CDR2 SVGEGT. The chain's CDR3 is CASSGRGRDERLFF. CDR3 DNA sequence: TGTGCCAGCAGTGGAAGGGGGCGGGATGAAAGACTGTTTTTT.

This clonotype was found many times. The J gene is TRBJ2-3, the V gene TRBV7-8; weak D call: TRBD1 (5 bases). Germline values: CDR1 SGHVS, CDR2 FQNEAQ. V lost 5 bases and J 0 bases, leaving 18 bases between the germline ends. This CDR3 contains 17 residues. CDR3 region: CASSPRLGAGSTDTQYF. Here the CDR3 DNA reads TGTGCCAGCAGCCCCCGCCTTGGGGCTGGGAGCACAGATACGCAGTATTTT.

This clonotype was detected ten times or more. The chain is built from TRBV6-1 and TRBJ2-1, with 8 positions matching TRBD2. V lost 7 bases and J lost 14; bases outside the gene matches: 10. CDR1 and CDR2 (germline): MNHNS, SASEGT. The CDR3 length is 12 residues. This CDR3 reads CASKSGAGVEFF. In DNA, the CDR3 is TGTGCCAGCAAGTCCGGAGCGGGAGTTGAGTTCTTC.

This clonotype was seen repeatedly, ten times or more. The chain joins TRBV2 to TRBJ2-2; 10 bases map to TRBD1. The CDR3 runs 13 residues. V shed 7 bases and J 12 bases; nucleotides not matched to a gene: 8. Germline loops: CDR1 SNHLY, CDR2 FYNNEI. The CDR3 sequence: CASTRTGGTKLFF. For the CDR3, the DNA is TGTGCCAGCACCAGGACAGGGGGGACGAAGCTGTTTTTT.

CDR3 nucleotide sequence: TGTGCCAGTAAGGACAGGGACAACACCGGGGAGCTGTTTTTT. Amino acids: CASKDRDNTGELFF. The J gene is TRBJ2-2, the V gene TRBV2, with 8 bases that match TRBD1. The germline V gene has CDR1 SNHLY and CDR2 FYNNEI. The length of the CDR3 is 14 residues. V lost 9 bases and J lost 2; bases outside the gene matches: 5.

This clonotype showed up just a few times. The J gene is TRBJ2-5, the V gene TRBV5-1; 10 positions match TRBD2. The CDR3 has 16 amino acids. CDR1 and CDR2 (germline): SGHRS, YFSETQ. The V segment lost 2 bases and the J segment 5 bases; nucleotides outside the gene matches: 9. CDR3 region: CASSFGRAGGQETQYF. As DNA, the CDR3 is TGCGCCAGCAGCTTCGGACGAGCGGGGGGGCAGGAGACCCAGTACTTC.